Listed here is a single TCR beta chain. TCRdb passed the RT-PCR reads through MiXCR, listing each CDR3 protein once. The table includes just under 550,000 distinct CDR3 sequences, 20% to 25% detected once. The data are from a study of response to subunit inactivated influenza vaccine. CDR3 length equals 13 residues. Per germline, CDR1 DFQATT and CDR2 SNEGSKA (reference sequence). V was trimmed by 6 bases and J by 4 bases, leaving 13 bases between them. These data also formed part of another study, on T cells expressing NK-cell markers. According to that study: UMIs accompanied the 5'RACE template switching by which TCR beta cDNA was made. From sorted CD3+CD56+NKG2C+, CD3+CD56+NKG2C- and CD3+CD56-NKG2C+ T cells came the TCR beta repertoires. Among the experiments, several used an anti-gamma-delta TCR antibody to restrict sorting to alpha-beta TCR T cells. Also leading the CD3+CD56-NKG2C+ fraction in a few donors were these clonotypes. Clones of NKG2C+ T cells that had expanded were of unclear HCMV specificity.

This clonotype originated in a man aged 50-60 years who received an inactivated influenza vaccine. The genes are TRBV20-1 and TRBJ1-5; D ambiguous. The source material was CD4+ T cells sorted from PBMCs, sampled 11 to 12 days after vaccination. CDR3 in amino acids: CSARVDNNQPQHF. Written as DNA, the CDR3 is TGCAGTGCCCGGGTCGATAATAATCAGCCCCAGCATTTT.